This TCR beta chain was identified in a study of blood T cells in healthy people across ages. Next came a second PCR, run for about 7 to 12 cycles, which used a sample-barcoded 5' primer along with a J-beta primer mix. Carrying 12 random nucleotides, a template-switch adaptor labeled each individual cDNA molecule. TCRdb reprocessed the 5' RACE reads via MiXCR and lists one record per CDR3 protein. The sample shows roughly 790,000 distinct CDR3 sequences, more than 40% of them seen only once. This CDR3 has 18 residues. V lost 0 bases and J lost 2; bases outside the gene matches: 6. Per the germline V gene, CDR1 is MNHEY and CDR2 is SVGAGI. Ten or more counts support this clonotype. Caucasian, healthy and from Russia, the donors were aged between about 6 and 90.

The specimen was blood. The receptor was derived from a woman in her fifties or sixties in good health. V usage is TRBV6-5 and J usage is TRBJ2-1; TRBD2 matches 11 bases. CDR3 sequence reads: CASSYSIMTSGTYNEQFF. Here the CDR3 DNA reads TGTGCCAGCAGTTACTCGATCATGACTAGCGGGACCTACAATGAGCAGTTCTTC.